This TCR beta chain comes out of a study of blood T cell repertoires in COVID-19. Overall study: The United States, Italy and Spain were the sources of the acute and convalescent COVID-19 samples. The cDNA or gDNA used as material had been derived from T cells, B-cell-depleted T cells, or PBMCs.

Original methodology: Estimated nucleated cell counts came from reference gene primer amplification. TCRdb's copy holds only in-frame clones and misses some; the assay was immunoSEQ multiplex PCR. V and J calls and clone size are given by that table; D and trimming were obtained from the DNA. There are about 280,000 clones in the sample; 80% to 90% occur only once, and approximately 9% lies in the top ten. The CDR3 consists of 12 residues. The V gene's germline CDR1 is MNHEY and CDR2 SVGEGT. V lost 6 bases and J lost 0, with 6 bases in between. The sample holds one count of this clone. The sequence was obtained from a woman aged 45-65 years who had recovered from COVID-19. V and J are TRBV6-2 or TRBV6-3 and TRBJ2-7; D ambiguous. The sequenced sample consisted of peripheral blood. CDR3 protein: CASSSSSYEQYF. CDR3 nucleotides: TGTGCCAGCAGCTCCAGCTCCTACGAGCAGTACTTC.